Detailed here is one TCR beta chain. The antigen is not known. The data are from a study of CD8 T cells in Susac syndrome. Across the whole study: Susac syndrome patients were untreated, on corticosteroids with some adding intravenous immunoglobulin, or on intravenous immunoglobulin only.

RNA amounts of about 0.5 to 1 ug underwent reverse transcription with random hexamers. TCR beta CDR3 was amplified by immunoSEQ multiplex PCR. This amplification extended across 54 Vbeta and 13 Jbeta segments. A single record per CDR3 protein comes from TCRdb applying MiXCR to the immunoSEQ multiplex PCR reads. The data hold 95,000 to 150,000 distinct CDR3 sequences, with roughly 94% observed a single time. Study observations and caveats: Susac syndrome CD8+ repertoires were clonally expanded, most strongly in CD8+ TEMRA cells.

The sample consisted of CD8+ T cells from PBMCs. The sequence was obtained from a human donor with Susac syndrome.

The CDR3 region has the DNA TGTGCCAGCAGCTTAGGGGTCCCTCGCGAGCAGTACTTC. Translating gives CASSLGVPREQYF. The chain uses TRBV7-2 and TRBJ2-7; no clear D. V was cut by 1 base and J by 6 bases, with 10 bases left in between. Germline V lookup: CDR1 SGHTA, CDR2 FQGNSA. This CDR3 is 13 amino acids long.